One TCR beta chain is described in this entry. Its antigen is currently not known. The sample holds no much larger clone one base away, and base qualities are not on file. Genomic DNA was extracted from sorted cells for sequencing of the TCRbeta CDR3 region. The immunoSEQ Assay was used for sequencing of TCRbeta CDR3 regions. In TCRdb, the immuneACCESS table is reduced to in-frame sequences with V and J assigned. These tables do not hold every clone; where another copy was compared, an unresolved V gene accounts for under half, and the others remain unexplained. The sample contains some 79,000 clones, 88% of them found a single time. The ten largest clones add up to 4.1% of the sample. Based on the germline V gene, the CDR1 and CDR2 sequences are ENHRY and SYGVKD. V and J lose 3 bases and 1 base, and a span of 15 bases separates them. The CDR3 covers 16 residues, taking in both the cysteine and the phenylalanine. The entry retains the CDR3 DNA only, 48 bases that are in frame from base 1.

This sample was included in a study of OX40 agonist ivuxolimab in advanced cancers. Looking at the study overall: Ivuxolimab was an agonistic, fully human IgG2 monoclonal antibody directed against OX40 (CD134), a costimulatory receptor. Intravenous ivuxolimab was administered to patients every 2 weeks at six dose levels: 0.01, 0.1, 0.3, 1.5, 3 and 10 mg/kg. Of the roughly 52 patients in dose escalation, around 20 had hepatocellular carcinoma, some 15 had melanoma, 9 had renal cell carcinoma and 9 had head and neck cancer. In the dose-escalation cohort, 75% to 90% of patients were male, and the mean age was around 65 years with a range of roughly 20 to 79. Patients were allowed to have had prior anti-PD-1, anti-PD-L1 or anti-CTLA-4 therapy, and approximately 37% of the dose-escalation patients had been treated with checkpoint inhibitors. Partial responses occurred in three dose-escalation patients, of whom one had hepatocellular carcinoma and two had cutaneous melanoma. The point of sequencing TCRbeta in the periphery was to test whether ivuxolimab changed TCR sequence diversity and drove clonal T-cell expansion. The monotherapy dose-escalation portion (N of about 50 patients) of the phase I ivuxolimab trial is reported in the paper. The study at large found these results: After ivuxolimab, CD8+ T cells had more expanded clones than CD4+ T cells on average. Which antigens the clonally expanded peripheral T cells were specific for was not determined. Low levels of normalized T-cell clonal expansion were also seen in some patients who did not respond. In the 0.1-3.0 mg/kg groups, partial responders had among the lowest normalized peripheral clonal expansion, particularly in CD8+ T cells. At doses from 0.1 to 3.0 mg/kg, clonal expansion was seen in both CD4+ and CD8+ blood T cells between baseline and week 6.

Patients with a history of autoimmune disease or receiving systemic immunosuppression were excluded from the trial. Peripheral blood for TCR sequencing was collected from all dose cohorts at baseline, on cycle 4 day 1, and on cycle 7 day 1. Samples came from an open-label, multicenter, first-in-human phase I dose-escalation trial of ivuxolimab. Adults with locally advanced or metastatic melanoma, renal cell, hepatocellular, or head and neck squamous cell carcinoma were enrolled in the trial. Before TCR sequencing, CD4+ T cells and CD8+ T cells from peripheral blood were sorted into separate populations.

Here the chain combines TRBV10-3 and TRBJ1-2; confidence is insufficient to name the D gene. This specimen consisted of CD4+ or CD8+ T cells sorted from blood, obtained in a trial of the OX40 agonist ivuxolimab. The TCR sequence derives from an adult with an advanced solid tumor such as melanoma, head and neck, liver or kidney cancer. CDR3 loop: CAISDPRGRVNYGYTF. The DNA sequence is given as TGTGCCATCAGTGACCCCAGAGGGAGGGTTAACTATGGCTACACCTTC.